What follows are 20 T cell receptor beta chains derived from one specimen sequenced in a study of T-cell memory formation after mild COVID-19. TCRdb recomputed calls from the 5' RACE reads with MiXCR, one row per CDR3 protein. The repertoire holds just over 60,000 distinct CDR3 sequences, with 9.3% as singletons. Input material: PBMCs or a T cell subset sorted from them (not recorded which). The receptors come from a man aged 18 to 30 who had mild COVID-19 (a few samples of this study predate the infection). Cell type and time point are not known.

The chain has TRBV20-1 and TRBJ2-1; 10 nucleotides line up with TRBD2. CDR1 and CDR2 (germline): DFQATT, SNEGSKA (reference sequence). The V and J ends lost 5 bases and 8 bases, in that order; junction bases with no gene match: 9. The CDR3 consists of 14 residues. The CDR3 here is CSAPLAGVSDEQFF. The CDR3 DNA is TGCAGTGCTCCCCTAGCGGGGGTATCCGATGAGCAGTTCTTC.

CDR3 region: CASSLTGRASTDTQYF. Here the CDR3 DNA reads TGCGCCAGCAGCTTGACGGGGAGGGCATCCACAGATACGCAGTATTTT. The chain recombines TRBV5-1 with TRBJ2-3, with 7 bases aligning to TRBD2. J gave up 2 bases and V 1 base, and 7 bases lay outside the gene matches. The CDR3 consists of 16 residues. Per the germline V gene, CDR1 is SGHRS and CDR2 is YFSETQ.

This clonotype was detected ten times or more. The chain links TRBV5-1 to TRBJ1-4; D is undetermined. This CDR3 has 13 residues. CDR1 is SGHRS and CDR2 is YFSETQ in the germline V gene. Deletions cut 4 bases from V and 6 bases from J, with 10 bases between. The CDR3 is CASSPGRDEKLFF. The DNA for the CDR3 is TGCGCCAGCAGCCCCGGACGAGATGAAAAACTGTTTTTT.

A few counts support this clonotype. V usage is TRBV27 and J usage is TRBJ2-3; D perhaps matches TRBD2 (5 bases). The V and J ends lost 3 bases and 8 bases respectively, with 12 bases between them. CDR1 and CDR2 (germline): MNHEY, SMNVEV (reference sequence). The CDR3 sequence is 13 residues long. The CDR3 nucleotides read TGTGCCAGCAGTTTGAGAAATGAGGGTACGCAGTATTTT. Translation gives CASSLRNEGTQYF.

This clonotype was counted only a few times. This rearrangement joins TRBV20-1 to TRBJ1-2; maybe TRBD1 (6 bases). CDR1 and CDR2 from the germline V gene are DFQATT and SNEGSKA (reference sequence). The CDR3 is 13 amino acids. V lost 3 bases and J lost 8, with 16 bases in between. The DNA of the CDR3 is TGCAGTGCTAGGAAAGGGGGGAGTCAGGGCTACACCTTC. Amino acids: CSARKGGSQGYTF.

Only a few counts were recorded for this clonotype. The chain carries TRBV30 and TRBJ2-4; D call uncertain. The CDR3 runs 15 residues. V dropped 0 bases and J dropped 0 bases, with 9 bases sitting between them. Germline V lookup: CDR1 GTSNPN, CDR2 SVGIG (reference sequence). This chain's CDR3 is CAWSVSRIAKNIQYF. CDR3 DNA sequence: TGTGCCTGGAGTGTGAGTCGAATAGCCAAAAACATTCAGTACTTC. The variable domain in full, with the rest retrieved from reference TRBV30 and TRBJ2-4, is SQTIHQWPATLVQPVGSPLSLECTVEGTSNPNLYWYRQAAGRGLQLLFYSVGIGQISSEVPQNLSASRPQDRQFILSSKKLLLSDSGFYLCAWSVSRIAKNIQYFGAGTRLSVL.

The CDR3 sequence: CASSPGQEISYEQYF. CDR3 in DNA: TGCGCCAGCAGCCCGGGACAGGAAATATCCTACGAGCAGTACTTC. V usage is TRBV5-1 and J usage is TRBJ2-7; TRBD1 agrees at 8 bases. The CDR3 contains 15 residues. Germline CDR1 is SGHRS and CDR2 is YFSETQ. The trim removed 4 bases at V and 1 base at J, leaving 7 bases unmatched.

This clonotype occurred many times. The chain recombines TRBV5-6 with TRBJ1-2; D is undetermined. This CDR3 has 12 residues. Germline values: CDR1 SGHDT, CDR2 YYEEEE. V was shortened by 6 bases and J by 6 bases, with 12 bases between the two germline ends. CDR3 nucleotides: TGTGCCAGCACCGCGGGGTTCCATGGCTACACCTTC. Its protein is CASTAGFHGYTF.

In this sample, this clonotype turned up many times. The gene calls are TRBV19 and TRBJ2-7; D possibly matches TRBD1 or TRBD2 (5 bases each). The germline CDR1 and CDR2 sequences are LNHDA and SQIVND (reference sequence). The V end was cut by 4 bases, the J end by 12 bases, with 16 bases between. The CDR3 length is 12 residues. The CDR3 DNA reads as TGTGCCAGTAGTACACCACGGGGCCCCCGGTACTTC. It translates to CASSTPRGPRYF.

This clonotype was counted many times. The rearrangement uses TRBV5-1 and TRBJ2-3, with D uncertain. In germline, CDR1 is SGHRS, CDR2 YFSETQ. Trimming removed 6 bases from V and 1 base from J, with 15 bases in between. The CDR3 is made up of 15 amino acids. The DNA of the CDR3 is TGCGCCAGCAATCGAGTCGAATTGGGCACAGATACGCAGTATTTT. The encoded protein is CASNRVELGTDTQYF.

This clonotype has a handful of counts. The rearrangement joins TRBV4-3 to TRBJ2-3; TRBD2 is a possible D gene (6 bases). The V gene's germline CDR1 is LGHNA and CDR2 YSLEER. This CDR3 is built from 18 residues. V was clipped by 4 bases and J by 5 bases, with 25 bases between them. CDR3 sequence (DNA): TGCGCCAGCAGCCGAGGGCAGGTAGAGGCGGGACTTGGAGATACGCAGTATTTT. Protein product: CASSRGQVEAGLGDTQYF.

V gene TRBV20-1 combines with J gene TRBJ2-7; 8 bases match TRBD2. After removal of 0 bases from V and 2 bases from J, the junction contained 6 bases not matched to a gene. From germline, CDR1 is DFQATT and CDR2 SNEGSKA (reference sequence). The length of the CDR3 is 15 residues. CDR3 DNA sequence: TGCAGTGCTAGAGATCCGCGCGGGGGGCCCTACGAGCAGTACTTC. Translation gives CSARDPRGGPYEQYF.

The chain combines TRBV4-3 with TRBJ2-3; 9 bases line up with TRBD1. Germline CDR1 LGHNA, CDR2 YSLEER. V was clipped by 2 bases and J by 2 bases; unmatched bases: 11. This CDR3 is 18 amino acids long. The CDR3 sequence is CASSQHFRTGDNTDTQYF. CDR3 nucleotides: TGCGCCAGCAGCCAACACTTCAGGACAGGGGATAACACAGATACGCAGTATTTT.

V is TRBV4-3 and J is TRBJ2-2; no reliable D call. This CDR3 has 17 amino acids. The V and J ends lost 3 bases and 3 bases respectively, with 17 bases between them. Germline loops: CDR1 LGHNA, CDR2 YSLEER. CDR3 residues: CASSHGRDGPHTGELFF. The CDR3 nucleotides are TGCGCCAGCAGCCACGGTAGGGATGGGCCGCACACCGGGGAGCTGTTTTTT.

Only a few counts were recorded for this clonotype. The V and J genes are TRBV5-4 and TRBJ1-5, with 8 bases fitting TRBD1. The germline V gene has CDR1 SGHNT and CDR2 YYREEE (reference sequence). The CDR3 runs to 15 residues. Germline trimming cut 3 bases from V and 2 bases from J; bases unmatched to any gene: 4. CDR3 in amino acids: CASSSGTGGNQPQHF. The CDR3 region has the DNA TGTGCCAGCAGCTCCGGGACAGGCGGCAATCAGCCCCAGCATTTT.

This clonotype was detected a few times. The chain combines TRBV20-1 with TRBJ2-7; D gene ambiguous. CDR1 DFQATT and CDR2 SNEGSKA come from the germline V gene (reference sequence). V was clipped by 0 bases and J by 6 bases, with 3 bases between them. The CDR3 is 10 residues long. For the CDR3, the DNA is TGCAGTGCTAGAGATGGCGAGCAGTACTTC. Translation gives CSARDGEQYF.

This clonotype occurred a few times. V gene TRBV5-1 combines with J gene TRBJ2-5; 10 bases line up with TRBD2. V was clipped by 4 bases and J by 5 bases; unmatched bases: 17. Germline CDR1 reads SGHRS; CDR2 reads YFSETQ. The CDR3 is 18 amino acids. CDR3 nucleotides: TGCGCCAGCAGCGTACCCCTCCTAAGCGGGGGGGCCGAGGAGACCCAGTACTTC. Translated: CASSVPLLSGGAEETQYF.

The sample holds many counts of this clonotype. The chain has TRBV5-1 and TRBJ2-5; 13 positions agree with TRBD2. The J segment lost 5 bases and the V segment lost 4 bases, leaving 5 bases of the junction unmatched. This CDR3 spans 15 amino acids. CDR1 and CDR2 from the germline V gene are SGHRS and YFSETQ. The DNA of the CDR3 is TGCGCCAGCAGCACCGGACTAGCGGGAGTCGAGACCCAGTACTTC. Translating gives CASSTGLAGVETQYF.

This clonotype occurred a few times. The chain carries TRBV30 and TRBJ1-5; no firm D call. The CDR3 loop spans 13 amino acids. Trimming left V 2 bases short and J 5 bases short, with 10 bases between. From germline, CDR1 is GTSNPN and CDR2 SVGIG (reference sequence). CDR3 protein: CAWSTRYDQPQHF. In DNA, the CDR3 is TGTGCCTGGAGTACCAGGTACGATCAGCCCCAGCATTTT.

This clonotype was seen at least ten times. The chain joins TRBV7-2 to TRBJ2-5; tentative D call: TRBD2 (7 bases). The ends were cut back, 7 bases at V and 4 bases at J, with 19 bases in the middle. Germline loops: CDR1 SGHTA, CDR2 FQGNSA. The CDR3 loop spans 15 amino acids. CDR3 region: CASNSVGGPGETQYF. In DNA form, the CDR3 reads TGTGCCAGCAATTCCGTGGGGGGGCCGGGAGAGACCCAGTACTTC.